This T cell receptor (beta chain) emerged from a study of blood T cell repertoires in COVID-19 (dated by TCRdb to 2020 to 2022). Broadly, across the study: Samples from collaborators originated in the United States, Italy and Spain and spanned both the acute and convalescent phases of COVID-19. The samples were drawn from the first 160 participants of the ongoing ImmuneRACE study and from more than 1,000 subjects provided by 6 global collaborators. Nearly every sample came with metadata listing a de-identified subject ID, COVID-19 status, age in years and sex. Subjects who had been exposed to COVID-19, were actively infected with it, or had recovered from it provided the deeply sampled blood TCRbeta repertoires that made up the dataset. The prospective study material was composed of cDNA or gDNA derived from T cells, B-cell-depleted T cells, or PBMCs. The repertoires were made available in a free public database intended to serve as a resource for research on the immune response to SARS-CoV-2. Where HLA class I and class II types were available, the types were taken from metadata supplied by the sample provider, not from assay-based typing. Results the study describes overall, beyond this receptor: The quantity of clinical and demographic metadata differed by source and by participant and was supplied without curation.

With regard to this clone: Its specific antigen is unknown. No qualities accompany the bases; no much larger clone lies one base away.

Trimming accounts for 5 bases at V and 3 bases at J, while the number of junction bases matched to no gene is 2. The CDR3 numbers 13 residues from cysteine through phenylalanine. Kept here is only the CDR3 DNA, which spans 39 bases and is read in frame from base 1. As encoded in the germline V gene, CDR1 is SGHRS while CDR2 is YFSETQ. In the prospective study, participants were 18 to 89 years old, resided in fewer than 25 geographic areas of the United States, and were enrolled through a virtual design. In the prospective study, participants were assigned to cohorts based on the clinical history participants reported in a screening survey and a study questionnaire. Mobile phlebotomists in the prospective study collected whole blood, serum and a nasopharyngeal or oropharyngeal swab from every participant. Additional blood draws and questionnaires over an approximately two-month period could optionally be provided by prospective study participants. Before DNA extraction, blood samples from the prospective study were shipped at room temperature or frozen.

The immunoSEQ Assay, a bias-controlled multiplex PCR, was used to amplify TCRbeta CDR3 regions from genomic DNA. The source study handled its data this way. Nucleated cell counts per sample were estimated from amplification of reference gene primers within the assay. To quantify the absolute abundance of each unique TCRbeta CDR3 rearrangement, sequence reads were collapsed and filtered. For each sample, productive Simpson clonality was calculated as the square root of Simpson's diversity index over productive rearrangements. The source is immuneACCESS, and TCRdb retained only in-frame sequences with V and J called. Part of the clones is not carried over; for the studies checked, unresolved V genes explain less than half of this, and the remainder is unexplained. The V and J calls and clone size were taken over from that table, and D and trimming were inferred from the DNA. A total of under 500,000 clones appear in this sample, 70% to 90% of them only once. Around 1.8% of the sample comes from the top ten.

Recombination joined TRBV5-1 with TRBJ2-7, with TRBD2 matching 10 junction bases. Sequencing was carried out using PBMCs or T cells enriched from blood (not recorded which). The TCR comes from a woman between 18 and 29 years old with acute COVID-19. The CDR3 protein is CASRASGSYEQYF. The DNA reads as follows: TGCGCCAGCAGGGCTAGCGGGAGCTACGAGCAGTACTTC.